Listed here is a single T cell receptor beta chain. The data are from a study of shared clonotypes between healthy human individuals. The germline V gene has CDR1 GTSNPN and CDR2 SVGIG (reference sequence). This CDR3 is built from 12 residues. With 0 bases removed from V and 7 bases from J, the gap between germline ends came to 9 bases. Clones were sequenced by immunoSEQ multiplex PCR, and TCRdb holds only the in-frame ones, with some missing. Of more than 2 million clones listed, over 85% are singletons. Subsets obtained from CD4+ cells comprised CD45RA+ naive and CD45RA-negative memory cells. The TCR sequence derives from a man younger than 35 in good health. V usage is TRBV30 and J usage is TRBJ1-2, with TRBD1 as a possible D gene (5 bases). The material sequenced was naive CD4+ T cells sorted from blood. Sample subset: CD45RA+ positively selected. The CDR3 nucleotides are TGTGCCTGGAGTGTAACGGGGGGTGGCTACACCTTC. Encoded protein: CAWSVTGGGYTF.